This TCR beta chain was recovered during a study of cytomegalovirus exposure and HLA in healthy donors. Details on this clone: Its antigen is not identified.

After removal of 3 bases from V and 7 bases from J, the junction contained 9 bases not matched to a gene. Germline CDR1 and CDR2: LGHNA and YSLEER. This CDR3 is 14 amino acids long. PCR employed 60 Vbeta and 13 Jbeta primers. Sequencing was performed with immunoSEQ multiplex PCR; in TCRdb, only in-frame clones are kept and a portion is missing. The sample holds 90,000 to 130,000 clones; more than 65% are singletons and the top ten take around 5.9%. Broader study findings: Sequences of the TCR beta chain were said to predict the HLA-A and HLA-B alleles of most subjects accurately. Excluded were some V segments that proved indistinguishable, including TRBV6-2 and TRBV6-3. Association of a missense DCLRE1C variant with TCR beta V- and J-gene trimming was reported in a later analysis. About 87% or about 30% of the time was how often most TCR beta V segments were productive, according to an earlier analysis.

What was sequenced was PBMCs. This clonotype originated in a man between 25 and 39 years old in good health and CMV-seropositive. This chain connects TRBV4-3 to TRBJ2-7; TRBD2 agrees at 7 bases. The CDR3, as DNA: TGCGCCAGCAGCCAGACCGGACTAGAGCGGGAGCAGTACTTC. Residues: CASSQTGLEREQYF.